At least ten counts were recorded for the clone carrying this T cell receptor beta chain. What it recognizes is unknown. Via MiXCR, TCRdb re-called the 5' RACE reads, giving one row per CDR3 protein. The sample holds 23,000 or so distinct CDR3 sequences; nearly 6.5% are singletons and the top ten take 10%. Time point specified: sample taken at primary tumor resection. Trimming pared 8 bases from V and 3 bases from J, leaving 5 bases between. Germline-derived CDR1 and CDR2 are SGHAT and FQNNGV. This CDR3 is 10 amino acids long. These data belong to a study of spatial heterogeneity in lung cancer. General study results and limits: Counts of expanded alpha and beta TCRs within tumors tracked the tumor nonsynonymous mutation count.

The receptor comes from a male donor with early-stage non-small cell lung cancer. The chain links TRBV11-2 to TRBJ2-7, with a weak D call TRBD1 (5 bases). Sequenced here: lung tumor tissue, sampled at surgery. This chain's CDR3 is CASGHYEQYF. Written as DNA, the CDR3 is TGTGCCAGCGGACACTACGAGCAGTACTTC.